One sample yielded the 18 T cell receptor beta chains listed below, sequenced in a study of OX40 agonist ivuxolimab in advanced cancers. To prepare the library, the immunoSEQ multiplex PCR assay was applied. In its TCRdb copy, this immuneACCESS table keeps in-frame sequences only and misses some clones. Where compared with another copy, unresolved V genes explain less than half of these, and the others have no known cause. This sample lists just under 75,000 clones; 80% to 95% were detected once. The ten biggest clones cover 0.5% to 0.55% of the sample. Specimen: CD4+ or CD8+ T cells sorted from blood, collected in a trial of the OX40 agonist ivuxolimab. These receptors originate from an adult with an advanced solid tumor such as melanoma, head and neck, liver or kidney cancer.

The chain uses TRBV28 and TRBJ2-7; D possibly corresponds to TRBD1 (6 bases). Germline V gene data show CDR1 as MDHEN and CDR2 as SYDVKM. The CDR3 spans 15 residues. Trimming took 6 bases from V and 7 from J, leaving 22 bases between them. This chain's CDR3 is CASSAPPEGVREQYF. Written as DNA, the CDR3 is TGTGCCAGCAGCGCTCCACCCGAGGGGGTGAGGGAGCAGTACTTC.

CDR3 DNA sequence: TGTGCCAGTAGTTTGGACATCCGGGGTGGCTACACCTTC. Encoded protein: CASSLDIRGGYTF. The chain links TRBV19 to TRBJ1-2; weak D call: TRBD1 (5 bases). CDR1 is LNHDA and CDR2 is SQIVND in the germline V gene (reference sequence). CDR3 length: 13 residues. Trimming removed 5 bases from V and 7 bases from J, with 14 bases in between.

CDR3 residues: CASSLDLGEYGYTF. The CDR3 DNA follows: TGTGCCAGCAGCTTAGACCTGGGAGAATATGGCTACACCTTC. This chain connects TRBV7-2 to TRBJ1-2, with D hard to call. Trimming pared 1 base from V and 5 bases from J, leaving 11 bases between. This CDR3 is built from 14 residues. Germline V CDR1 and CDR2: SGHTA, FQGNSA.

This chain's CDR3 is CASSPPTGQGAYNEQFF. For the CDR3, the DNA is TGTGCCAGCAGCCCTCCCACGGGACAGGGGGCCTACAATGAGCAGTTCTTC. The chain recombines TRBV14 with TRBJ2-1; 11 bases are shared with TRBD1. Germline lookup yields CDR1 SGHDN and CDR2 FVKESK. The length of the CDR3 is 17 residues. V was pared by 4 bases and J by 2 bases, with 7 bases of the junction left unmatched.

This chain connects TRBV7-2 to TRBJ2-7, with D maybe TRBD2 (5 bases). V lost 6 bases to trimming and J lost 6 bases, with 15 bases between them. Germline CDR1 reads SGHTA; CDR2 reads FQGNSA. The CDR3 sequence is 13 residues long. CDR3 DNA: TGTGCCAGCAGTCCGGGATTTCAGGCCGAGCAGTACTTC. It codes for CASSPGFQAEQYF.

This clone was counted a single time. The chain has TRBV7-6 and TRBJ2-7; 9 bases are shared with TRBD2. There are 16 residues in the CDR3. Germline CDR1 reads SGHVS; CDR2 reads FNYEAQ. Trimming at V came to 2 bases and at J to 2 bases, leaving 7 bases not matched to a gene. CDR3 amino acids: CASSLIPSGVTYEQYF. CDR3 DNA: TGTGCCAGCAGCTTAATTCCTAGCGGGGTTACCTACGAGCAGTACTTC.

Of note for this clone: The junction departs from the called germline gene at one end, perhaps through a read error. In the same sample, other DNA sequences code for this CDR3. As DNA, the CDR3 is TGTGCCAGCAGTCCATCACAGGTACCAAACACTGAAGCCTTCTTT. Amino acid sequence: CASSPSQVPNTEAFF. The chain uses TRBV2 and TRBJ1-1; possible D gene TRBD1, 5 bases. The CDR3 is made up of 15 amino acids. CDR1 and CDR2 from the germline V gene are SNHLY and FYNNEI.

The V gene is TRBV9, the J gene TRBJ2-2; D possibly corresponds to TRBD2 (6 bases). The germline V gene has CDR1 SGDLS and CDR2 YYNGEE. V dropped 5 bases and J dropped 6 bases, with 17 bases sitting between them. The CDR3 covers 15 residues. The CDR3 region has the DNA TGTGCCAGCAGTGTTAGCGGTTCAATGGCCGGGGAGCTGTTTTTT. Encoded protein: CASSVSGSMAGELFF.

This chain uses TRBV11-3 with TRBJ1-6, with a weak D call TRBD1 (6 bases). The CDR3 has 13 amino acids. With 0 bases removed from V and 10 bases from J, the gap between germline ends came to 7 bases. Germline values: CDR1 SGHNT, CDR2 YENEEA. The CDR3 is CASSLEGGSPLHF. Written as DNA, the CDR3 is TGTGCCAGCAGCTTAGAAGGGGGATCACCCCTCCACTTT.

V is TRBV4-1 and J is TRBJ2-3; D not certain. Trimming removed 1 base at V and 4 bases at J, with 9 bases between. Germline CDR1 MGHRA, CDR2 YSYEKL. CDR3 length equals 14 residues. CDR3 sequence reads: CASSQVGGPDTQYF. The CDR3 DNA is TGCGCCAGCAGCCAAGTTGGCGGTCCAGATACGCAGTATTTT.

This clone appeared a few times. The genes are TRBV11-3 and TRBJ1-1; D call uncertain. Germline CDR1 is SGHNT and CDR2 is YENEEA. V was trimmed by 0 bases and J by 3 bases, leaving 5 bases between them. The CDR3 contains 13 residues. The CDR3: CASSLEADTEAFF. CDR3 nucleotide sequence: TGTGCCAGCAGCTTAGAAGCAGACACTGAAGCTTTCTTT.

The chain is built from TRBV19 and TRBJ1-3; D gene ambiguous. V lost 10 bases, J lost 0 bases, and 10 bases lay in between. Germline CDR1 is LNHDA and CDR2 is SQIVND (reference sequence). The CDR3 sequence is 13 residues long. The CDR3 nucleotides are TGTGCCACGTTCCCCGTCTCTGGAAACACCATATATTTT. Amino acid sequence: CATFPVSGNTIYF. Full variable domain (missing parts from reference TRBV19 and TRBJ1-3): DGGITQSPKYLFRKEGQNVTLSCEQNLNHDAMYWYRQDPGQGLRLIYYSQIVNDFQKGDIAEGYSVSREKKESFPLTVTSAQKNPTAFYLCATFPVSGNTIYFGEGSWLTVV.

The chain uses TRBV7-9 and TRBJ2-5, with 8 bases matching TRBD2. CDR1 and CDR2 from the germline V gene are SEHNR and FQNEAQ (reference sequence). J was trimmed by 0 bases and V by 1 base; bases with no gene match: 4. The length of the CDR3 is 16 residues. CDR3 protein: CASSLGAGGYQETQYF. CDR3 in DNA: TGTGCCAGCAGCTTAGGGGCGGGAGGCTACCAAGAGACCCAGTACTTC.

The chain recombines TRBV5-4 with TRBJ2-1; D is unclear. Trimming cost V 3 bases and J 2 bases, with 0 bases left between them. The length of the CDR3 is 11 residues. Germline V gene data show CDR1 as SGHNT and CDR2 as YYREEE (reference sequence). The DNA of the CDR3 is TGTGCCAGCAGCTCCTACAATGAGCAGTTCTTC. This codes for CASSSYNEQFF. Complete variable domain (other parts from reference TRBV5-4 and TRBJ2-1): ETGVTQSPTHLIKTRGQQVTLRCSSQSGHNTVSWYQQALGQGPQFIFQYYREEENGRGNFPPRFSGLQFPNYSSELNVNALELDDSALYLCASSSYNEQFFGPGTRLTVL.

The V call is TRBV4-2, the J call TRBJ2-1; D gene unclear. The CDR3 totals 15 residues. Trimming took 0 bases from V and 8 from J, leaving 14 bases between them. Germline lookup yields CDR1 LGHNA and CDR2 YNFKEQ. The CDR3 spells CASSQDLGSFYEQFF. The CDR3 DNA is TGTGCCAGCAGCCAAGATCTGGGCAGTTTTTATGAGCAGTTCTTC.

This chain connects TRBV11-2 to TRBJ2-7, with a weak D call TRBD2 (6 bases). Germline V lookup: CDR1 SGHAT, CDR2 FQNNGV. The CDR3 contains 15 residues. V lost 2 bases to trimming and J lost 0 bases, with 11 bases between them. CDR3 sequence (DNA): TGTGCCAGCAGCTTAATAGCGGTGAGCTCCTACGAGCAGTACTTC. Protein: CASSLIAVSSYEQYF. The variable domain in full, completed from reference TRBV11-2 and TRBJ2-7, reads EAGVAQSPRYKIIEKRQSVAFWCNPISGHATLYWYQQILGQGPKLLIQFQNNGVVDDSQLPKDRFSAERLKGVDSTLKIQPAKLEDSAVYLCASSLIAVSSYEQYFGPGTRLTVT.

This chain links TRBV13 with TRBJ1-1; D perhaps matches TRBD1 (6 bases). The CDR3 is 15 amino acids. Germline V gene sequence: CDR1 PRHDT, CDR2 FYEKMQ (reference sequence). The V and J ends lost 5 bases and 6 bases respectively, with 19 bases between them. CDR3 loop: CASSLPGQRGSEAFF. The CDR3 DNA reads as TGTGCCAGCAGCCTACCGGGACAAAGGGGATCTGAAGCTTTCTTT.

The rearrangement joins TRBV30 to TRBJ2-7; unclear D gene. Trimming removed 2 bases at V and 7 bases at J, with 9 bases between. The CDR3 is 11 residues long. Looked up from germline, CDR1 is GTSNPN and CDR2 is SVGIG (reference sequence). The CDR3 is CAWSPDQEQYF. The DNA for the CDR3 is TGTGCCTGGAGTCCAGATCAGGAGCAGTACTTC.